Only a few counts were recorded for the clone carrying this T cell receptor (delta chain). As yet, its antigen is unknown. It differs at one base from a far larger clone, so likely a read error. Other DNA sequences in the sample encode the same CDR3. Gammadelta T cells were flow-sorted from PBMC into Vgamma9/Vdelta2+ and Vdelta2-negative populations for bulk analysis. The data stem from a study of γδ T cells in repeated Plasmodium falciparum infection. In the study overall: Each infection was followed by sampling at 21 days, plus baseline and some pre-infection draws. Findings and limits, study-wide: Over time and infection, Vgamma9/Vdelta2+ repertoires remained highly stable and polyclonal.

TCRdb fed the multiplex PCR reads into CATT to redo clone calling. The repertoire holds tens of thousands of delta-chain clones, with 1.7% as singletons. The germline V gene has CDR1 TSWWSYY and CDR2 QGS. This CDR3 has 21 residues. This receptor was obtained from a pool of human donors (malaria-infected and uninfected, not separated). Sequencing was performed on gamma-delta T cells from blood. The J gene was not called, though the V gene is TRDV1; TRDD3, the table's D call, lacks a check against the DNA. The DNA for the CDR3 is TGTGCTCTTGCCCAAGGGGACCTCCGTGACACTGGGGGGCCCCTGAACGATAAACTCATCTTC. It encodes CALAQGDLRDTGGPLNDKLIF.